This T cell receptor beta chain emerged from a study of blood T cells in healthy people across ages (dated by TCRdb to 2015 to 2017). At the level of the whole study: In model experiments, roughly one uniquely barcoded TCR beta cDNA molecule per two T cells was captured by template switching. Using the same blood draw, the study looked at two additional independent replicas of 1 million unique cDNA reads for two donors, one aged 18 to 29 and the other aged 80 or older. The donors were divided into four age groups: young (average 16 years), middle-aged (approximately 39), aged (approximately 59) and long-lived (about 90). To avoid experimental bias, donors of different ages were spread randomly across the sequencing lanes. The study measured age-related changes in TCR beta repertoire diversity using deep sequencing normalized with unique cDNA molecular identifiers.

The library relied on 5' RACE. Sequencing was carried out with an Illumina HiSeq 2500. A second PCR of about 7 to 12 cycles was run with a J-beta primer mix and a sample-barcoded 5' primer. Each TCR beta cDNA molecule received a unique molecular identifier from a template-switch 5' adaptor carrying 12 random nucleotides. At least 3 million CDR3-containing paired-end reads were obtained from each sample. The Mint cDNA synthesis kit, primed by a TRBC-specific oligonucleotide, was used to synthesize first-strand cDNA from all RNA. After uracil-DNA glycosylase treatment, a first 18-cycle PCR used universal primers M1SS and BC2_uni_R on all cDNA. In the original analysis: Each sample was normalized by randomly selecting 1 million high-quality reads, each carrying a distinct molecular identifier. Instead of being binned into consensus sequences, reads that shared molecular identifiers were thrown out. CDR3 identification, clonotype clustering and error correction used MiTCR with a Q25 quality threshold and the strictest error-elimination algorithm. Lower-bound total TCR beta diversity was estimated with a nonparametric unseen species model using Euler transformation. Using fastp trimming at Q25 and MiXCR clonotype assembly, TCRdb reanalyzed the public sequencing data and kept in-frame beta chains. Each record represents a unique CDR3 protein, reported with the most common genes and DNA among its rows. V and J calls and clone size were set by TCRdb, not the authors. The sample includes 1.5 million to 2 million distinct CDR3 sequences, with around 50% observed a single time. The ten largest clones take up less than 2.5% of the sample.

General findings and caveats noted by the study authors: The percentage of naive T cells measured by flow cytometry correlated strongly with observed TCR beta diversity. As age increased, observed TCR beta diversity per million T cells dropped in a roughly linear way, and a significant reduction was already evident by age approximately 40. The long-lived group showed more naive CD4+ T cells, fewer expanded clones and increased TCR diversity than the aged group, suggesting age selection. Bulk unsorted PBMC profiling prevented conclusive comparison of naive and antigen-experienced compartments. Estimates of total diversity from one million sequenced T cells were regarded as lower bounds and underestimates. Donor CMV infection status was unknown, potentially confounding age-related changes in expanded clonotypes.

Its CDR3 holds 14 amino acids, cysteine through phenylalanine. Only the CDR3 part of the read is kept: 42 bases, read in frame from the first base. CDR1 is given as SQVTM and CDR2 as ANQGSEA, both from the germline V gene. The germline V and J ends show losses of 7 bases and 6 bases respectively, and no gene match explains 8 bases of the junction. The donors were under 40 Caucasian individuals from Russia, aged roughly 6 to 100 years, who were systemically healthy. Around 10 milliliters of peripheral blood were collected from each donor into EDTA-treated Vacutainer tubes. Ficoll-Paque density-gradient centrifugation was used to isolate PBMCs, with at least 7 million per sample. Trizol reagent was used to extract total RNA from PBMCs, with at least 5 micrograms per sample. For every donor, flow cytometry on a PBMC aliquot measured the percentage of naive CD45RAhigh/CD27high T cells. For this clonotype: Its binding antigen is unknown. The input lacks base qualities; no much larger clone sits a single base away.

Sequencing used blood. The origin of this receptor is a middle-aged woman in good health. Recombination linked TRBV29-1 to TRBJ2-3; 12 of the junction bases match TRBD2. The DNA sequence is as follows: TGCAGCGGCCGACTAGCGGGGGCCTCGGATACGCAGTATTTT. It codes for CSGRLAGASDTQYF.